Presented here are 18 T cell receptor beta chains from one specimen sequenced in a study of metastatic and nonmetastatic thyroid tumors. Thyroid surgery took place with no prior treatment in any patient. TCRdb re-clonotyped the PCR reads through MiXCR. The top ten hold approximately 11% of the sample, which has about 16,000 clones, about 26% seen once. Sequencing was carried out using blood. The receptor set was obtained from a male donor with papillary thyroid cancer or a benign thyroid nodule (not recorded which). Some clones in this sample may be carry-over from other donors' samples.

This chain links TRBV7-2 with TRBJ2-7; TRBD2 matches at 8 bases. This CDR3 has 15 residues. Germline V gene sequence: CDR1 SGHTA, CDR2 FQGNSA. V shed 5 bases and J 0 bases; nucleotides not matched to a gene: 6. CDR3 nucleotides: TGTGCCAGCAGCATCCTAGCGGGTCGCTCCTACGAGCAGTACTTC. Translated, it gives CASSILAGRSYEQYF. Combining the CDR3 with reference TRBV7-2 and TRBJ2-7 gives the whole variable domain GAGVSQSPSNKVTEKGKDVELRCDPISGHTALYWYRQSLGQGLEFLIYFQGNSAPDKSGLPSDRFSAERTGGSVSTLTIQRTQQEDSAVYLCASSILAGRSYEQYFGPGTRLTVT.

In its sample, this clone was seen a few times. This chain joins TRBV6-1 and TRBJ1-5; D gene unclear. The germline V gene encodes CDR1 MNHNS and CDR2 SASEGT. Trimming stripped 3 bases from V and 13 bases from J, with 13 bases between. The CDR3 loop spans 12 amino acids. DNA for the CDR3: TGTGCCAGCAGTGACAGAGCAGCCTTACAGCATTTT. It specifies CASSDRAALQHF.

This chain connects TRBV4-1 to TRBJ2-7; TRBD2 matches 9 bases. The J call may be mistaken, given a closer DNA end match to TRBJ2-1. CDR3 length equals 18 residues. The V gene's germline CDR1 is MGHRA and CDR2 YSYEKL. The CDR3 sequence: CASSQERLTSGRYNEQFF. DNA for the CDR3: TGCGCCAGCAGCCAAGAACGACTCACTAGCGGGCGATACAATGAGCAGTTCTTC.

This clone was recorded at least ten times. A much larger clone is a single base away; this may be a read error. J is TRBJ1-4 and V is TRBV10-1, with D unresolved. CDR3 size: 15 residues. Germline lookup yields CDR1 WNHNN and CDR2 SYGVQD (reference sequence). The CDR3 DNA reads TGCGCCGGCAGGCCCACCCCGGTAACGGAGGAAAAACTGTTTTTT. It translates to CAGRPTPVTEEKLFF.

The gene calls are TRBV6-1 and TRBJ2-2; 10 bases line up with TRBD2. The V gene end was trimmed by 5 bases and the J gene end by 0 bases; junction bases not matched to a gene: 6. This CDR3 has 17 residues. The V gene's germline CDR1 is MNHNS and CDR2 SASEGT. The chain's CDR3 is CASSLASGGANTGELFF. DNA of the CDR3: TGTGCCAGCAGTCTTGCGAGCGGGGGGGCGAACACCGGGGAGCTGTTTTTT.

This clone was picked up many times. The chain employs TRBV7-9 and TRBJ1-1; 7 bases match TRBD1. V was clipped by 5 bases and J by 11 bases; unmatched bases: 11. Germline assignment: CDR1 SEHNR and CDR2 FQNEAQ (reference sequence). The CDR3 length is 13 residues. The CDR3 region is CASSRAPGQPAFF. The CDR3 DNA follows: TGTGCCAGCAGCCGCGCCCCGGGACAGCCGGCTTTCTTT. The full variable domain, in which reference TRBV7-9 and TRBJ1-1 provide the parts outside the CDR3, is DTGVSQNPRHKITKRGQNVTFRCDPISEHNRLYWYRQTLGQGPEFLTYFQNEAQLEKSRLLSDRFSAERPKGSFSTLEIQRTEQGDSAMYLCASSRAPGQPAFFGQGTRLTVV.

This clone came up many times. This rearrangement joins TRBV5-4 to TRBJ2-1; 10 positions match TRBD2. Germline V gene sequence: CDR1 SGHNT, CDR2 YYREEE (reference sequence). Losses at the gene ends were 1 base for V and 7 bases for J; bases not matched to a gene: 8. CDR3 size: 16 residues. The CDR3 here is CASSLFSSGSRNEQFF. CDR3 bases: TGTGCCAGCAGCTTGTTTTCTAGCGGGAGTAGGAATGAGCAGTTCTTC.

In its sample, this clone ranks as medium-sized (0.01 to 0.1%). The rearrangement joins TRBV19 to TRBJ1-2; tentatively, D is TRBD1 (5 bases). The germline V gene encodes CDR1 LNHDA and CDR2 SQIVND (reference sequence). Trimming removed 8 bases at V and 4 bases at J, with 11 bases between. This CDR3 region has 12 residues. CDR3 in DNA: TGTGCCAGTGGGTACAGGAGCTATGGCTACACCTTC. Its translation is CASGYRSYGYTF. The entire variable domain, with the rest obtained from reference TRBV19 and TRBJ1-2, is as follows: DGGITQSPKYLFRKEGQNVTLSCEQNLNHDAMYWYRQDPGQGLRLIYYSQIVNDFQKGDIAEGYSVSREKKESFPLTVTSAQKNPTAFYLCASGYRSYGYTFGSGTRLTVV.

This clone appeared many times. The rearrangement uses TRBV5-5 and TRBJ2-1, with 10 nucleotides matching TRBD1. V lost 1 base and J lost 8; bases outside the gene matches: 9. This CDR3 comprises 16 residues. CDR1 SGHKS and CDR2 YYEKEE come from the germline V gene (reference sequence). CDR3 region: CASSLPPGQGSDEQFF. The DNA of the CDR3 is TGTGCCAGCAGCTTGCCACCGGGACAGGGGTCGGATGAGCAGTTCTTC.

Written as DNA, the CDR3 is TGCGCCAGCAGCTTGGTCCCGCGACCCTCCTACAATGAGCAGTTCTTC. Translated, it gives CASSLVPRPSYNEQFF. V is TRBV5-1 and J is TRBJ2-1; D gene unclear. V was pared by 0 bases and J by 0 bases, with 10 bases between. Germline V gives CDR1 SGHRS, CDR2 YFSETQ. This CDR3 comprises 16 residues.

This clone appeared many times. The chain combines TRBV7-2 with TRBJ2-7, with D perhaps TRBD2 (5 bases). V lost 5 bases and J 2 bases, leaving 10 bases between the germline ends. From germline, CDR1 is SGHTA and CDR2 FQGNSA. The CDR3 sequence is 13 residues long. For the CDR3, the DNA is TGTGCCAGCAGCATCCGGGGTACCTACGAGCAGTACTTC. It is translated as CASSIRGTYEQYF.

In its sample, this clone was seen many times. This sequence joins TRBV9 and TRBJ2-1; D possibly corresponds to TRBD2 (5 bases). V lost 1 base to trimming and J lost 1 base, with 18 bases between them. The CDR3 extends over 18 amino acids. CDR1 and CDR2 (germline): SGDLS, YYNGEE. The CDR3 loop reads CASSVYGELDPSYNEQFF. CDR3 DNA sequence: TGTGCCAGCAGCGTATATGGGGAACTAGACCCGTCCTACAATGAGCAGTTCTTC.

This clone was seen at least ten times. The CDR3 region is CASSPLSGGDNEQFF. The CDR3 bases are TGTGCCAGCAGCCCCCTTTCGGGGGGGGACAATGAGCAGTTCTTC. This rearrangement joins TRBV9 to TRBJ2-1, with TRBD2 matching 8 bases. V shed 4 bases and J 5 bases; nucleotides not matched to a gene: 8. The germline CDR1 and CDR2 sequences are SGDLS and YYNGEE. This CDR3 comprises 15 residues.

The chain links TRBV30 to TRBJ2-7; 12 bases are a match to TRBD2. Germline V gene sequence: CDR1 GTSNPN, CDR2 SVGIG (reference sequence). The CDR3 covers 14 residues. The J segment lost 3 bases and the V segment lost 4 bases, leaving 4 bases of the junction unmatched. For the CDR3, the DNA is TGTGCCTGGACTCTAGCGGGAGGGCTCTACGAGCAGTACTTC. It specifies CAWTLAGGLYEQYF.

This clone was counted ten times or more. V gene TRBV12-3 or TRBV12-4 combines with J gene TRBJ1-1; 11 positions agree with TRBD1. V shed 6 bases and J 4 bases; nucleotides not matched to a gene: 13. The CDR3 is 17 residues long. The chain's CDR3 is CASRPGQGVRGTTEAFF. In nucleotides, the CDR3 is TGTGCCAGCAGACCGGGACAGGGGGTTCGAGGGACCACTGAAGCTTTCTTT.

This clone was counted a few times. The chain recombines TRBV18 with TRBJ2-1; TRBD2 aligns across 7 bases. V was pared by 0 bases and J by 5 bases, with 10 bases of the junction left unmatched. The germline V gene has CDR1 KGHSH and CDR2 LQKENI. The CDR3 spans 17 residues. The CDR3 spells CASSPPPRASGNNEQFF. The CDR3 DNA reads TGTGCCAGCTCACCACCCCCCCGGGCTAGCGGAAACAATGAGCAGTTCTTC.

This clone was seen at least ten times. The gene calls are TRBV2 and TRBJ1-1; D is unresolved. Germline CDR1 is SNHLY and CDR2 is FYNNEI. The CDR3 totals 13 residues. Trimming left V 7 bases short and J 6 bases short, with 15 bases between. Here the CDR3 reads CASKIFEGPEAFF. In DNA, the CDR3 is TGTGCCAGCAAGATCTTCGAGGGCCCTGAAGCTTTCTTT.

For the CDR3, the DNA is TGCGCCAGCAGCCCCGGACTAGCAGCCCAAGAGACCCAGTACTTC. Protein: CASSPGLAAQETQYF. The chain carries TRBV5-1 and TRBJ2-5; 8 nucleotides match TRBD2. The CDR3 length is 15 residues. Germline values: CDR1 SGHRS, CDR2 YFSETQ. The ends lost 4 bases at V and 1 base at J; junction bases unmatched: 6.